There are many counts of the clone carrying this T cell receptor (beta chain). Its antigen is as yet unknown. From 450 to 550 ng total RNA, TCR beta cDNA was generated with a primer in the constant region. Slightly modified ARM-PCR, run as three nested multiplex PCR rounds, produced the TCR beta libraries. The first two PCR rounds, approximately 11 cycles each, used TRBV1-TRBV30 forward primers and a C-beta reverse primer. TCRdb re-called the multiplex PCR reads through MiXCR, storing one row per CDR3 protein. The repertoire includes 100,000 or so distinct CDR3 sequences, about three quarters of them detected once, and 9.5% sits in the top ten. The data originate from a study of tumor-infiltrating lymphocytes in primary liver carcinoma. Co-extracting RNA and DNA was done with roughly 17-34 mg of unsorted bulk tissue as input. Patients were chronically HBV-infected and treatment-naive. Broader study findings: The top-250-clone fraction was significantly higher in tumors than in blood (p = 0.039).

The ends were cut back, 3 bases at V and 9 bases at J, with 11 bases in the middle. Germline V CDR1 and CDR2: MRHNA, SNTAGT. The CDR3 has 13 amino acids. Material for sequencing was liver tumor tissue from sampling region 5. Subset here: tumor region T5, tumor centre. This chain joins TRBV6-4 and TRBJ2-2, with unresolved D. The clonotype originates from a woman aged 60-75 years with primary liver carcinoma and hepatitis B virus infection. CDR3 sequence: CASSDTSSRELFF. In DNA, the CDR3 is TGTGCCAGCAGTGATACGTCGTCGCGGGAGCTGTTTTTT.